Listed below are T cell receptor beta chains from one sample, sequenced in a study of identical twins. TCRdb analysed the 5' RACE reads with MiXCR anew, one entry per CDR3 protein. This sample has about 340,000 distinct CDR3 sequences, with 9% to 10% found just once. Specimen: naive T cells sorted from blood. The receptors derive from a woman in her forties or fifties in good health. Both conserved end residues are part of each CDR3. The D gene is left open where the match is weak. The size field is filled for only some rows; it gives once, few, many or a size class.

CDR3 length,clone size,J gene,D gene,V gene,CDR3 DNA,CDR3 protein
15,many,TRBJ1-5,.,TRBV3-1,TGTGCCAGCAGCCAAGGGAGGGACCGAAATCAGCCCCAGCATTTT,CASSQGRDRNQPQHF
15,.,TRBJ2-1,TRBD2,TRBV12-3/TRBV12-4,TGTGCCAGCAGTTTAAGGTCAGCGGGGATCAATGAGCAGTTCTTC,CASSLRSAGINEQFF
14,few,TRBJ2-7,.,TRBV5-6,TGTGCCAGCAGCTCCCCGCTTCTGGGAACCGAGCAGTACTTC,CASSSPLLGTEQYF
14,.,TRBJ1-5,TRBD1,TRBV12-3/TRBV12-4,TGTGCCAGCAGTCCAGGGGGGGGATGGCAGCCCCAGCATTTT,CASSPGGGWQPQHF
15,many,TRBJ2-4,.,TRBV4-1,TGCGCCAGCAGCTTACTAAACCTAGCCAAAAACATTCAGTACTTC,CASSLLNLAKNIQYF
16,many,TRBJ2-2,.,TRBV6-5,TGTGCCAGCAGGCTAACCACAGGGTCGAACACCGGGGAGCTGTTTTTT,CASRLTTGSNTGELFF
15,many,TRBJ2-3,TRBD1,TRBV12-3/TRBV12-4,TGTGCCAGCAGTATAACAGGGGGCAACACAGATACGCAGTATTTT,CASSITGGNTDTQYF
13,.,TRBJ2-7,.,TRBV3-1,TGTGCCAGCAGCCGGGGGGTAGCCTACGAGCAGTACTTC,CASSRGVAYEQYF
12,many,TRBJ2-1,.,TRBV29-1,TGCAGCGTTGACCCAATGCTGGGAGAGCAGTTCTTC,CSVDPMLGEQFF
14,many,TRBJ2-1,TRBD1,TRBV3-1,TGTGCCAGCAGCCAACAAAGGACAGGGACTGAGCAGTTCTTC,CASSQQRTGTEQFF
15,few,TRBJ2-7,TRBD1,TRBV27,TGTGCCAGCAGTCCGGAACAGGGGCTGAGTGGGGAGCAGTATTTC,CASSPEQGLSGEQYF
17,.,TRBJ1-6,.,TRBV3-1,TGTGCCAGCAGCCAAGTCGCCGCAAGCTCCTATAATTCACCCCTCCACTTT,CASSQVAASSYNSPLHF
16,.,TRBJ1-1,.,TRBV18,TGTGCCAGCTCACCTTTGGACAGATCAACTGCGACTGAAGCTTTCTTT,CASSPLDRSTATEAFF
15,many,TRBJ2-1,TRBD1,TRBV18,TGTGCCAGCTCACCCGGGACAGGGGCGTTCAATGAGCAGTTCTTC,CASSPGTGAFNEQFF
14,many,TRBJ1-6,TRBD1,TRBV6-2/TRBV6-3,TGTGCCAGCAGATCCGGGACAGGGCCTCAACCCCTCCACTTT,CASRSGTGPQPLHF
15,.,TRBJ2-3,.,TRBV7-2,TGTGCCAGCAGCATACTACCGACCCCCCGAAATACGCAGTATTTT,CASSILPTPRNTQYF
13,.,TRBJ2-3,TRBD1,TRBV7-9,TGTGCCGGCCGACAGGGTATCTTAGATACGCAGTATTTT,CAGRQGILDTQYF
15,many,TRBJ1-1,.,TRBV27,TGTGCCACCCACCCGATTGGGGGGATCCATACTGAAGCTTTCTTT,CATHPIGGIHTEAFF
17,.,TRBJ2-1,TRBD2,TRBV5-1,TGCGCCAGCAGGTTTGGGACTAGCGGGAGGGCCGTAAATGAGCAGTTCTTC,CASRFGTSGRAVNEQFF
16,.,TRBJ2-1,TRBD2,TRBV5-1,TGCGCCAGCAGCTTGGCCCAATGGACTAGCGGGCCGGAGCAGTTCTTC,CASSLAQWTSGPEQFF
13,.,TRBJ2-1,.,TRBV24-1,TGTGCCATCCGGATGCGAGTTGACAATGAGCAGTTCTTC,CAIRMRVDNEQFF
11,many,TRBJ2-2,.,TRBV4-2,TGTGCCAGCGCGGCTGGGGGGGAGCTGTTTTTT,CASAAGGELFF
15,.,TRBJ1-3,.,TRBV12-3/TRBV12-4,TGTGCCAGCAGTCCAACCCGACAGGTTGGAAACACCATATATTTT,CASSPTRQVGNTIYF
17,.,TRBJ2-5,TRBD2,TRBV11-1,TGTGCCAGCAGCGCCAGACTAGCGGGAGTGCAGTTGGAGACCCAGTACTTC,CASSARLAGVQLETQYF
14,.,TRBJ2-1,.,TRBV12-3/TRBV12-4,TGTGCCAGCCTTTCGGACAGGGAGGGAGATGAGCAGTTCTTC,CASLSDREGDEQFF
12,.,TRBJ2-5,.,TRBV14,TGTGCCAGCAGCCATGACCAAGAGACCCAGTACTTC,CASSHDQETQYF
15,few,TRBJ2-3,TRBD1,TRBV20-1,TGCAGTGCTAGGATCCCCAGGGGGATTCCAGATACGCAGTATTTT,CSARIPRGIPDTQYF
14,.,TRBJ1-2,.,TRBV5-1,TGCGCCAGCAGCTTTCAAACGGAGACCTATGGCTACACCTTC,CASSFQTETYGYTF
15,.,TRBJ2-3,TRBD2,TRBV11-1,TGTGCCAGCAGCCCGGGAGGTTCGGGCACAGATACGCAGTATTTT,CASSPGGSGTDTQYF
14,.,TRBJ2-1,.,TRBV27,TGTGCCAGCAGTCCCCCGGGTAATTACAATGAGCAGTTCTTC,CASSPPGNYNEQFF
14,.,TRBJ2-1,TRBD1,TRBV29-1,TGCAGCGTTCAGGTAGGGGGCTGGCGGAATGAGCAGTTCTTC,CSVQVGGWRNEQFF
13,many,TRBJ2-3,.,TRBV9,TGTGCCAGCAGCACGGCAGGGGCAGATACGCAGTATTTT,CASSTAGADTQYF
14,few,TRBJ2-5,.,TRBV27,TGTGCCAGCAGTTTATCGCCGGGGGTTCGGACCCAGTACTTC,CASSLSPGVRTQYF
16,few,TRBJ2-3,.,TRBV5-6,TGTGCCAGCAGCTTGGTATCGGGTTTACAGACAGATACGCAGTATTTT,CASSLVSGLQTDTQYF
18,few,TRBJ2-7,TRBD2,TRBV20-1,TGCAGTGCTAGAGATCTAGGGACTAGCGGGAGGGTGCCCTACGAGCAGTACTTC,CSARDLGTSGRVPYEQYF
17,.,TRBJ2-1,TRBD2,TRBV6-5,TGTGCCAGCAGTTGGAGTACTAGCGGGAGCTCCTACAATGAGCAGTTCTTC,CASSWSTSGSSYNEQFF
15,.,TRBJ1-5,TRBD1,TRBV25-1,TGTGCCAGCAGTGACTCAGGGGGCTTAGGTCAGCCCCAGCATTTT,CASSDSGGLGQPQHF
14,.,TRBJ2-7,TRBD2,TRBV29-1,TGCAGCGTTGAAGGCGGGAGCCCCTCCTACGAGCAGTACTTC,CSVEGGSPSYEQYF
15,many,TRBJ2-7,.,TRBV5-6,TGTGCCAGCAGCTTGACCCCACGCGACTCCTACGAGCAGTACTTC,CASSLTPRDSYEQYF
13,few,TRBJ1-4,.,TRBV3-1,TGTGCCAGCAGCCAGGGGGGGACTCCGGCGCCGTTTTTT,CASSQGGTPAPFF
15,few,TRBJ1-6,TRBD1,TRBV5-5,TGTGCCAGCAGCCTTACCCGGGACAGAAATTCACCCCTCCACTTT,CASSLTRDRNSPLHF
14,many,TRBJ2-3,TRBD1,TRBV3-1,TGTGCCAGCAGCCCGGGACAGGGGGGTTATACGCAGTATTTT,CASSPGQGGYTQYF
12,few,TRBJ2-7,.,TRBV7-2,TGTGCCAGCAGCTTAGGGCGCCGGGAGCAGTACTTC,CASSLGRREQYF
16,many,TRBJ2-3,TRBD2,TRBV10-3,TGTGCCATCAGTGAGATGCGGGAGTGGGGCACAGATACGCAGTATTTT,CAISEMREWGTDTQYF
15,.,TRBJ1-6,.,TRBV27,TGTGCCAGCAGTTTAATCCACAGTTTTGATTCACCCCTCCACTTT,CASSLIHSFDSPLHF
16,.,TRBJ2-7,TRBD2,TRBV12-3/TRBV12-4,TGTGCCAGAAATCGACTAGCGGGAGGGCCCTCCTACGAGCAGTACTTC,CARNRLAGGPSYEQYF
15,.,TRBJ2-7,.,TRBV19,TGTGCCAGTAGTATAGGACTAGTCGTACCCTACGAGCAGTACTTC,CASSIGLVVPYEQYF
16,.,TRBJ2-7,TRBD1,TRBV4-1,TGCGCCAGCAGCCCCGGAACCGGGACAGTGTCCTACGAGCAGTACTTC,CASSPGTGTVSYEQYF
13,many,TRBJ2-5,TRBD2,TRBV12-3/TRBV12-4,TGTGCCAGCAGGCCGGGACTAGAAGAGACCCAGTACTTC,CASRPGLEETQYF
16,few,TRBJ2-1,TRBD2,TRBV20-1,TGCAGTGCGCTTCCGCCCAGCGGGAGACCCCTTAATGAGCAGTTCTTC,CSALPPSGRPLNEQFF
13,.,TRBJ2-5,.,TRBV5-5,TGTGCCAGCAGCTTCGGGTCGGAGGGAACCCAGTACTTC,CASSFGSEGTQYF
16,.,TRBJ2-5,TRBD1,TRBV4-1,TGCGCCAGCAGCCATGCCGGGACAGGGGGGTTAGAGACCCAGTACTTC,CASSHAGTGGLETQYF